This TCR beta chain was profiled in a study of blood T cell repertoires in COVID-19 (TCRdb year 2020). Study-level background: The collaborator samples originated in the United States, Italy and Spain and spanned the acute and convalescent phases of COVID-19. The repertoires were released in a freely available public database meant as a resource for research on the immune response to SARS-CoV-2. The material from the prospective study consisted of cDNA or gDNA derived from T cells, B-cell-depleted T cells, or PBMCs. The sample metadata nearly always contained a de-identified subject ID, COVID-19 status, age in years and sex. Subjects who had been exposed to COVID-19, were actively infected with it, or had recovered from it provided the deeply sampled blood TCRbeta repertoires that made up the dataset. Samples were obtained from the ongoing ImmuneRACE study (first 160 participants) and from 1,254 subjects provided by 6 global collaborators. Where available, HLA class I and class II types were taken from metadata supplied by the sample provider and were not determined by assay-based typing. The paper as a whole reports these results and caveats: The amount of clinical and demographic metadata varied by source and participant and was provided uncurated.

The V end gives up 5 bases and the J end 3 bases, leaving 8 bases in the junction not matched to a gene. Looking up the germline V gene (reference sequence) yields CDR1 LNHDA and CDR2 SQIVND. There are 16 amino acids in the CDR3, from cysteine to phenylalanine inclusive. CDR3 DNA is the only sequence kept; it has 48 bases, read in frame from the first base. In the prospective study, participants were about 18 to 100 years old, resided in about two dozen geographic areas of the United States, and were enrolled through a virtual design. Cohort assignment in the prospective study relied on participant-reported clinical history from a screening survey and a study questionnaire. Recovered participants in ImmuneRACE Cohort 3 were defined by two consecutive negative NP/OP PCR tests, clearance by a healthcare professional, or resolution of symptoms. In the prospective study, mobile phlebotomists collected whole blood, serum and a nasopharyngeal or oropharyngeal swab from each participant. Participants in the prospective study had the option to provide additional blood draws and questionnaires over a roughly two-month period. Before DNA extraction, blood samples from the prospective study were shipped at room temperature or frozen.

TCRbeta CDR3 regions were amplified from genomic DNA using the immunoSEQ Assay, a bias-controlled multiplex PCR. Per the original workflow: Nucleated cell counts per sample were estimated from amplification of reference gene primers within the assay. To quantify the absolute abundance of each unique TCRbeta CDR3 rearrangement, sequence reads were collapsed and filtered. For each sample, productive Simpson clonality was calculated as the square root of Simpson's diversity index across productive rearrangements. The table comes from immuneACCESS by way of TCRdb, which keeps in-frame sequences with V and J called. Part of the clones is missing from these tables; in studies checked, under half for an unresolved V gene and the rest for unknown reasons. Clone size and the V and J calls come from that table; the DNA yielded D and trimming. Recorded for this sample are some 300,000 clones; about nine tenths of them occurred a single time. The top ten clones comprise over 9% of the sample.

Comment on this clone: The antigen this receptor binds is unknown. Qualities for individual bases were not recorded, and no much larger clone is one base off.

The rearrangement joined TRBV19 to TRBJ2-1; TRBD1 fits 9 bases in the junction. This sequence originates from a woman between 35 and 50 years old who had recovered from COVID-19. The sequenced material came from PBMCs or T cells enriched from blood (not recorded which). The CDR3 reads CASSARTGVLYNEQFF. The nucleotides are TGTGCCAGTAGTGCTAGGACAGGGGTCCTCTACAATGAGCAGTTCTTC.